This TCR beta chain was sequenced during a study of radiotherapy plus CTLA-4 blockade in lung cancer. Across the study: Objective responses were observed in 15% to 20% of patients, and disease control was achieved by 30% to 40%. Findings and caveats of the study: Early blood T cell clone dynamics reportedly forecast response best, with interferon-beta. TCR clones of tumor origin grew in blood after radiotherapy plus ipilimumab.

Produced via immunoSEQ multiplex PCR; TCRdb's table is partial and in-frame only. The sample carries about 98,000 clones, roughly 80% recorded once. With regard to this clone: The target antigen is unknown.

Germline loops: CDR1 MNHEY, CDR2 SMNVEV (reference sequence). The CDR3 totals 16 residues. Trimming took off 5 bases at V and 1 base at J, with 17 bases between the two ends. Sequenced here: peripheral blood, sampled from a patient treated with radiotherapy plus ipilimumab. This sequence was found in a human donor with non-small cell lung cancer who had a partial response to radiotherapy plus ipilimumab. This chain links TRBV27 with TRBJ1-1; weak D call: TRBD1 (5 bases). This CDR3 is CASSPRARTTNTEAFF. The CDR3, as DNA: TGTGCCAGCAGTCCTAGGGCCCGGACAACGAACACTGAAGCTTTCTTT.